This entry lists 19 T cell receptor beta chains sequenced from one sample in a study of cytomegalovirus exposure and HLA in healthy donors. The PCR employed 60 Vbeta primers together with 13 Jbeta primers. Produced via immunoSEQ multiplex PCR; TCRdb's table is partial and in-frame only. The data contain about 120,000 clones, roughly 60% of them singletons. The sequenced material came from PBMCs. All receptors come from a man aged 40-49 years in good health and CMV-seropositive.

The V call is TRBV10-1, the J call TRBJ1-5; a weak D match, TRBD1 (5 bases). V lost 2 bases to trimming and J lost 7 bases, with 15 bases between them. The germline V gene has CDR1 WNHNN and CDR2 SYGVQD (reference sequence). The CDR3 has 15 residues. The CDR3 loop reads CASSEIWQGGQPQHF. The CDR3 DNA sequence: TGCGCCAGCAGTGAGATTTGGCAGGGCGGCCAGCCCCAGCATTTT.

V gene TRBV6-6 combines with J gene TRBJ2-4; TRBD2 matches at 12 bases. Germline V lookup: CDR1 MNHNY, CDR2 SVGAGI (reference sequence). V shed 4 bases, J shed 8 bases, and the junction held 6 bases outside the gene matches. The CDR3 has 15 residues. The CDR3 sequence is CASSSLAGGGDIQYF. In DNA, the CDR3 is TGTGCCAGCAGTTCCCTAGCGGGGGGGGGTGACATTCAGTACTTC.

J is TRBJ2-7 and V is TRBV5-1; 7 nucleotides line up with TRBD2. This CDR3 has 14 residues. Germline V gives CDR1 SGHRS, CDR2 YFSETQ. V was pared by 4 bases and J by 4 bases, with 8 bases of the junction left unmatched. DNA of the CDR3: TGCGCCAGCAGCCCCGACCTGGGGGGGTACGAGCAGTACTTC. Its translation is CASSPDLGGYEQYF.

The CDR3 sequence: CSVERLSRAGDTQYF. Here the CDR3 DNA reads TGCAGCGTTGAACGTCTTAGCAGGGCCGGAGATACGCAGTATTTT. The chain couples TRBV29-1 to TRBJ2-3, with D perhaps matching TRBD1 (5 bases). The V and J ends lost 2 bases and 5 bases respectively, with 17 bases between them. The CDR3 is 15 residues long. The V gene's germline CDR1 is SQVTM and CDR2 ANQGSEA.

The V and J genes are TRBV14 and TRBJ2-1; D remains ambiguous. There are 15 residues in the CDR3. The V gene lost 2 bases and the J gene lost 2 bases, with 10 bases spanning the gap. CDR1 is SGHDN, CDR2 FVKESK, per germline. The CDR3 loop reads CASSQLQNTYNEQFF. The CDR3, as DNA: TGTGCCAGCAGCCAACTACAGAACACCTACAATGAGCAGTTCTTC.

Here the CDR3 reads CASSTRGTGGVEQFF. The CDR3 DNA follows: TGTGCCAGTAGTACCCGGGGTACAGGGGGCGTTGAGCAGTTCTTC. V is TRBV19 and J is TRBJ2-1, with 9 positions matching TRBD1. This CDR3 is 15 amino acids long. Losses at the gene ends were 4 bases for V and 9 bases for J; bases not matched to a gene: 10. CDR1 is LNHDA, CDR2 SQIVND, per germline (reference sequence).

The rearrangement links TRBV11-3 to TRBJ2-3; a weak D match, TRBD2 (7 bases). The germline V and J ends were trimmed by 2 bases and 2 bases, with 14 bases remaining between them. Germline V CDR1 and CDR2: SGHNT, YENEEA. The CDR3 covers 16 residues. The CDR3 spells CASSLRGGDFTDTQYF. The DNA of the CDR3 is TGTGCCAGCAGCTTACGAGGGGGGGACTTCACAGATACGCAGTATTTT.

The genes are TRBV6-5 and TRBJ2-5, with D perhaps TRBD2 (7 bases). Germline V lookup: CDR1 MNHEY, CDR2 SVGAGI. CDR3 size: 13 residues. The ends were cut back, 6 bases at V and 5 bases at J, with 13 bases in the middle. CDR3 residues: CASRPGGRETQYF. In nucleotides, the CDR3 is TGTGCCAGCAGGCCGGGGGGCAGGGAGACCCAGTACTTC.

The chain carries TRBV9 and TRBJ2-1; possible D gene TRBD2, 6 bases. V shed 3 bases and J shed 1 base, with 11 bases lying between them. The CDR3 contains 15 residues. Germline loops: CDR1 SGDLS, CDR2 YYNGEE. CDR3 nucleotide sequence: TGTGCCAGCAGCGCTAGCGCCAAATCCTACAATGAGCAGTTCTTC. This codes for CASSASAKSYNEQFF.

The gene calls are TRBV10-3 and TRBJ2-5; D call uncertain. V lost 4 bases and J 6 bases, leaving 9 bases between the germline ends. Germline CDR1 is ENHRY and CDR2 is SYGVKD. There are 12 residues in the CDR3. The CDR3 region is CAISGERKTQYF. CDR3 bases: TGTGCCATCAGTGGAGAGAGGAAGACCCAGTACTTC.

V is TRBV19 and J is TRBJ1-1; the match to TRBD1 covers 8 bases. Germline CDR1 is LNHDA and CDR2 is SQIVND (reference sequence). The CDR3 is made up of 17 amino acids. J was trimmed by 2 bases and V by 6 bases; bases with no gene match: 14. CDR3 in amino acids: CASSPVRTGSGNTEAFF. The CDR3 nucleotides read TGTGCCAGTAGCCCCGTGAGGACAGGGAGCGGTAACACTGAAGCTTTCTTT.

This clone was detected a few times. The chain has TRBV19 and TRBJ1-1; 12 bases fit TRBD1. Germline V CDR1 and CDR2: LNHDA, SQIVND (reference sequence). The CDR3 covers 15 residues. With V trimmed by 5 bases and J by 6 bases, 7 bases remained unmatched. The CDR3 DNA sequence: TGTGCCAGTAGTTCGGGACAGGGGGCTTTGGCTGAAGCTTTCTTT. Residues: CASSSGQGALAEAFF.

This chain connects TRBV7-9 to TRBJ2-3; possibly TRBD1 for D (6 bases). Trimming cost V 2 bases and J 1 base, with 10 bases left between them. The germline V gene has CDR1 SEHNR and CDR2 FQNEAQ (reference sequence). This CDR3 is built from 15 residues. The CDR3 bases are TGTGCCAGCAGCTTAAGCCCAGGGGGCACAGATACGCAGTATTTT. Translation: CASSLSPGGTDTQYF.

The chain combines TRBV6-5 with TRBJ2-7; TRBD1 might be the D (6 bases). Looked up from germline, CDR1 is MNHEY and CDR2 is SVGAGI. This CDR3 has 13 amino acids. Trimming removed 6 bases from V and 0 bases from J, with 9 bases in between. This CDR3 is CASSRTASYEQYF. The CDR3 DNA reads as TGTGCCAGCAGCCGGACAGCCTCCTACGAGCAGTACTTC.

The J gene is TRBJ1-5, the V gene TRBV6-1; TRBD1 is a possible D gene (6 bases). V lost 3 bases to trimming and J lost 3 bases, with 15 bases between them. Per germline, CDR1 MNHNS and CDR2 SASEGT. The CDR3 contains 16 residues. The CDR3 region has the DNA TGTGCCAGCAGTGAGTTGGGGGGGCTGTCCAATCAGCCCCAGCATTTT. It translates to CASSELGGLSNQPQHF.

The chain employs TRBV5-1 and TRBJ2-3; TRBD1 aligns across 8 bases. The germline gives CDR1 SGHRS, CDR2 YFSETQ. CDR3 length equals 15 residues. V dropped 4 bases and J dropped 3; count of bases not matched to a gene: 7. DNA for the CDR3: TGCGCCAGCAGCGGGGACAGGTCTGGGACAGATACGCAGTATTTT. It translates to CASSGDRSGTDTQYF.

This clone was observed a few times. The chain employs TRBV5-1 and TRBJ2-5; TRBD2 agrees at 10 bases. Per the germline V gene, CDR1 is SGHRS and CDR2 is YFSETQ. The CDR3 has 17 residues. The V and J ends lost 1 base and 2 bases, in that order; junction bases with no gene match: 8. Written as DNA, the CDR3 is TGCGCCAGCAGCTTGACGTTAGTAGCGGGGGGACAAGAGACCCAGTACTTC. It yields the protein CASSLTLVAGGQETQYF.

This CDR3 reads CASSLQGTTEAFF. DNA for the CDR3: TGTGCCAGCAGCTTACAGGGGACCACTGAAGCTTTCTTT. The gene calls are TRBV5-6 and TRBJ1-1; 7 nucleotides align to TRBD1. In germline, CDR1 is SGHDT, CDR2 YYEEEE. There are 13 residues in the CDR3. J was trimmed by 4 bases and V by 2 bases; bases with no gene match: 2.

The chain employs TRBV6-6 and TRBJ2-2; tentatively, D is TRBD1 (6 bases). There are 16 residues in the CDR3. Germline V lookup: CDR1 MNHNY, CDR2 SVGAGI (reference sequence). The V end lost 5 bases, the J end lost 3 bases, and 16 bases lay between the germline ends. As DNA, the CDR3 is TGTGCCAGCAGTACACAGGGTATGGGTGACACCGGGGAGCTGTTTTTT. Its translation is CASSTQGMGDTGELFF.